This T cell receptor beta chain is from a study of monozygotic twins with inflammatory bowel disease. For each CDR3 protein, TCRdb gives one entry from its re-call of the 5' RACE reads, without DNA. Recorded for this sample: approximately 380,000 distinct CDR3 sequences. The germline V gene has CDR1 SGHRS and CDR2 YFSETQ. CDR3 size: 15 residues. Sequencing was done on a sample of blood. This TCR came from a human donor with ulcerative colitis or Crohn's disease, or a healthy co-twin of an affected twin (not recorded which). The gene calls are TRBV5-1 and TRBJ2-1. The CDR3 loop reads CASSLGGGSYNEQFF.